A selection of T cell receptor beta chains follows, all from one sample in a study of blood T cells in healthy people across ages. In TCRdb, the 5' RACE reads were re-called with MiXCR into one record per CDR3 protein. Among approximately 490,000 distinct CDR3 sequences, approximately 25% were seen once, and the ten largest hold around 10%. This same sample was also taken into another study, of T cells of mothers and their children.

The specimen sequenced was blood. All receptors derive from a boy younger than 18 in good health. Both conserved end residues are part of each CDR3. A D gene is named only where the DNA matches it firmly. Clone size is stated in some rows and not others, as once, few, many or a class when expanded.

j_call,cdr3_length,clone_size,v_call,d_call,cdr3_aa,cdr3_nt
TRBJ2-7,14,few,TRBV5-1,.,CASSFWTTTYEQYF,TGCGCCAGCAGCTTCTGGACCACCACCTACGAGCAGTACTTC
TRBJ1-5,14,once,TRBV30,TRBD1,CAWSPGTGTQPQHF,TGTGCCTGGAGTCCCGGGACAGGGACTCAGCCCCAGCATTTT
TRBJ2-2,16,few,TRBV18,.,CASSPPRGQNTGELFF,TGTGCCAGCTCACCACCGCGAGGACAGAACACCGGGGAGCTGTTTTTT
TRBJ1-1,13,.,TRBV20-1,.,CSARWGFDTEAFF,TGCAGTGCTAGATGGGGGTTCGACACTGAAGCTTTCTTT
TRBJ2-4,15,.,TRBV20-1,TRBD2,CSLSGGILAKNIQYF,TGCAGCCTAAGCGGGGGGATCTTAGCCAAAAACATTCAGTACTTC
TRBJ2-7,13,many,TRBV29-1,.,CSASEVLRHEQYF,TGCAGCGCATCAGAGGTACTACGCCACGAGCAGTACTTC
TRBJ2-3,15,.,TRBV29-1,TRBD1,CSVEDRGRVADTQYF,TGCAGCGTAGAAGACAGGGGGCGTGTGGCAGATACGCAGTATTTT
TRBJ1-5,13,few,TRBV20-1,TRBD1,CSATGQGSQPQHF,TGCAGTGCTACTGGACAGGGATCTCAGCCCCAGCATTTT
TRBJ2-7,14,.,TRBV7-9,.,CATGRGTGTYEQYF,TGTGCCACCGGCAGGGGGACTGGCACCTACGAGCAGTACTTC
TRBJ2-1,15,.,TRBV5-1,.,CASAPEEGGYNEQFF,TGCGCCAGCGCGCCAGAGGAGGGAGGCTACAATGAGCAGTTCTTC
TRBJ2-5,15,.,TRBV28,.,CASSGAERAGETQYF,TGTGCCAGCAGTGGTGCAGAACGGGCTGGAGAGACCCAGTACTTC
TRBJ2-4,19,.,TRBV4-1,TRBD2,CASSQTSGPTVKAKNIQYF,TGCGCCAGCAGCCAGACTAGCGGGCCAACCGTTAAAGCCAAAAACATTCAGTACTTC
TRBJ2-7,15,.,TRBV7-9,.,CASSRTRTDSYEQYF,TGTGCCAGCAGCCGGACCCGGACAGACTCCTACGAGCAGTACTTC
TRBJ2-6,16,.,TRBV30,.,CAWNEGTSSGANVLTF,TGTGCCTGGAACGAGGGTACCTCATCTGGGGCCAACGTCCTGACTTTC
TRBJ2-2,15,.,TRBV20-1,TRBD2,CSARGGWVGTRELFF,TGCAGTGCTAGAGGGGGATGGGTTGGGACTAGGGAGCTGTTTTTT
TRBJ2-7,12,.,TRBV20-1,.,CSALPLVAEQYF,TGCAGTGCTCTTCCTCTGGTTGCCGAGCAGTACTTC
TRBJ2-3,14,.,TRBV20-1,TRBD1,CSAVGQLSTDTQYF,TGCAGTGCCGTGGGACAGCTTAGCACAGATACGCAGTATTTT
TRBJ1-3,15,.,TRBV4-2,TRBD1,CASSQDWDRRNTIYF,TGTGCCAGCAGCCAAGATTGGGACAGACGAAACACCATATATTTT
TRBJ1-5,13,few,TRBV10-3,TRBD1,CAVGDRVGQPQHF,TGTGCCGTAGGGGACAGGGTCGGACAGCCCCAGCATTTT
TRBJ2-2,15,many,TRBV4-1,TRBD2,CASSLSGRNTGELFF,TGCGCCAGCAGCCTTAGCGGGAGGAACACCGGGGAGCTGTTTTTT
TRBJ2-1,16,.,TRBV20-1,.,CSARDPGAHRSNEQFF,TGCAGTGCTAGAGACCCGGGAGCCCACCGTTCCAATGAGCAGTTCTTC
TRBJ2-2,19,.,TRBV7-9,TRBD1,CASSPPGGQGVKNTGELFF,TGTGCCAGCAGCCCCCCAGGGGGACAGGGCGTCAAGAACACCGGGGAGCTGTTTTTT
TRBJ1-4,13,.,TRBV20-1,TRBD1,CSASDRGNEKLFF,TGCAGTGCTAGCGACAGGGGTAATGAAAAACTGTTTTTT
TRBJ2-7,14,.,TRBV3-1,TRBD1,CASSQETGLNEQYF,TGTGCCAGCAGCCAAGAGACAGGGTTGAACGAGCAGTACTTC
TRBJ2-3,17,few,TRBV7-9,.,CASSFTPGRGRADTQYF,TGTGCCAGCAGCTTCACTCCGGGACGCGGCCGCGCAGATACGCAGTATTTT
TRBJ2-5,15,few,TRBV7-2,TRBD2,CASSLNGLAGETQYF,TGTGCCAGCAGCTTGAACGGACTAGCGGGAGAGACCCAGTACTTC
TRBJ2-3,15,.,TRBV7-6,TRBD2,CASSFSGDSTDTQYF,TGTGCCAGCAGCTTTAGCGGGGATAGCACAGATACGCAGTATTTT
TRBJ2-7,15,.,TRBV27,.,CASSYSGRSSYEQYF,TGTGCCAGCAGTTACAGCGGGCGTAGCTCCTACGAGCAGTACTTC
TRBJ2-5,15,.,TRBV2,TRBD2,CASSETLAGVGEQYF,TGTGCCAGCAGTGAAACTCTAGCGGGAGTAGGTGAGCAGTACTTC
TRBJ2-7,16,.,TRBV7-2,TRBD1,CASSPVVGTGYYEQYF,TGTGCCAGCAGCCCAGTAGTGGGGACAGGGTACTACGAGCAGTACTTC
TRBJ2-7,13,.,TRBV2,.,CASSDHRSYEQYF,TGTGCCAGCAGTGACCATCGGTCCTACGAGCAGTACTTC
TRBJ1-5,15,.,TRBV2,.,CASQKGVGGVEPQHF,TGTGCCAGCCAGAAAGGGGTGGGGGGCGTTGAGCCCCAGCATTTT
TRBJ2-7,14,few,TRBV5-1,.,CASSFFGTTYEQYF,TGCGCCAGCAGCTTTTTTGGGACAACCTACGAGCAGTACTTC
TRBJ2-7,13,many,TRBV5-1,TRBD2,CASRSGGTYEQYF,TGCGCCAGCAGGTCCGGGGGGACCTACGAGCAGTACTTC
TRBJ2-1,14,.,TRBV28,TRBD2,CASSSRGVYNEQFF,TGTGCCAGCAGTTCTCGGGGGGTTTACAATGAGCAGTTCTTC
TRBJ2-2,15,.,TRBV6-5,TRBD2,CASSPLAGADGELFF,TGTGCCAGCAGTCCTTTAGCGGGAGCGGACGGGGAGCTGTTTTTT
TRBJ2-1,17,few,TRBV3-1,TRBD2,CASSQERGGRDYNEQFF,TGTGCCAGCAGCCAAGAAAGAGGCGGGAGAGACTACAATGAGCAGTTCTTC
TRBJ2-5,15,many,TRBV28,.,CASSLSDTTGETQYF,TGTGCCAGCAGTTTATCAGACACCACCGGAGAGACCCAGTACTTC
TRBJ1-1,14,once,TRBV18,.,CASSPAEGTTEAFF,TGTGCCAGCTCACCGGCAGAGGGGACCACTGAAGCTTTCTTT
TRBJ2-7,15,few,TRBV7-2,.,CASSRTGAGLYEQYF,TGTGCCAGCAGTCGTACCGGGGCAGGCCTTTACGAGCAGTACTTC
TRBJ2-6,19,.,TRBV18,.,CASRQRNLGHFIGANVLTF,TGTGCCAGTCGTCAGAGGAATTTAGGACATTTCATAGGGGCCAACGTCCTGACTTTC
TRBJ1-2,18,.,TRBV4-1,TRBD1,CASSQFRTGGKANYGYTF,TGCGCCAGCAGCCAATTTCGGACAGGGGGAAAAGCTAACTATGGCTACACCTTC
TRBJ1-2,13,few,TRBV6-6,.,CASSFQGAYGYTF,TGTGCCAGCAGTTTTCAGGGAGCGTATGGCTACACCTTC
TRBJ1-2,16,.,TRBV4-2,.,CASSQDALTLNYGYTF,TGTGCCAGCAGCCAAGATGCTCTGACTTTAAACTATGGCTACACCTTC
TRBJ2-1,14,few,TRBV9,TRBD2,CASSGSGRYNEQFF,TGTGCCAGCAGCGGAAGCGGGAGATACAATGAGCAGTTCTTC
TRBJ2-5,15,few,TRBV5-1,.,CASSPFGVVENEQLF,TGCGCCAGCAGCCCATTCGGGGTGGTGGAAAATGAGCAGCTCTTC
TRBJ2-2,15,many,TRBV6-6,TRBD2,CASRVTSGHTGELFF,TGTGCCAGCAGGGTAACTAGCGGCCACACCGGGGAGCTGTTTTTT
TRBJ2-5,14,.,TRBV18,.,CASSQGRKGETQYF,TGTGCCAGCTCACAAGGACGCAAAGGGGAGACCCAGTACTTC
TRBJ1-2,15,.,TRBV4-3,TRBD1,CASSQGQGTRDGYTF,TGCGCCAGCAGCCAAGGACAGGGCACAAGAGATGGCTACACCTTC
TRBJ2-7,12,.,TRBV6-2/TRBV6-3,.,CASRTPPYEQYF,TGTGCCAGCAGGACACCACCCTACGAGCAGTACTTC
TRBJ2-3,16,few,TRBV6-4,TRBD2,CASSEKLAGSTDTQYF,TGTGCCAGCAGTGAAAAGCTAGCGGGGAGCACAGATACGCAGTATTTT
TRBJ1-6,14,few,TRBV28,.,CASSLTLHNSPLHF,TGTGCCAGCAGTTTGACCCTTCATAATTCACCCCTCCACTTT
TRBJ2-3,16,once,TRBV5-1,.,CASSLGSDPSTDTQYF,TGCGCCAGCAGCTTGGGGTCGGATCCTAGCACAGATACGCAGTATTTT
TRBJ2-5,16,many,TRBV5-1,.,CASSFRLYKLQETQYF,TGCGCCAGCAGCTTTAGACTATATAAACTTCAAGAGACCCAGTACTTC
TRBJ2-6,17,.,TRBV24-1,.,CATSDSVISSGANVLTF,TGTGCCACCAGTGATTCGGTTATTAGCTCTGGGGCCAACGTCCTGACTTTC
TRBJ2-1,14,.,TRBV29-1,.,CSVEDADYNNEQFF,TGCAGCGTTGAAGACGCGGACTACAACAATGAGCAGTTCTTC
TRBJ2-2,16,.,TRBV9,.,CASSVDQAALAGELFF,TGTGCCAGCAGCGTAGATCAGGCGGCCCTAGCCGGGGAGCTGTTTTTT
TRBJ1-2,13,.,TRBV5-4,.,CASSLALGDGYTF,TGTGCCAGCAGCTTGGCCCTGGGCGATGGCTACACCTTC
TRBJ2-1,17,.,TRBV4-3,.,CASSQDGISGGSNEQFF,TGCGCCAGCAGCCAAGACGGAATTTCGGGTGGGAGTAATGAGCAGTTCTTC